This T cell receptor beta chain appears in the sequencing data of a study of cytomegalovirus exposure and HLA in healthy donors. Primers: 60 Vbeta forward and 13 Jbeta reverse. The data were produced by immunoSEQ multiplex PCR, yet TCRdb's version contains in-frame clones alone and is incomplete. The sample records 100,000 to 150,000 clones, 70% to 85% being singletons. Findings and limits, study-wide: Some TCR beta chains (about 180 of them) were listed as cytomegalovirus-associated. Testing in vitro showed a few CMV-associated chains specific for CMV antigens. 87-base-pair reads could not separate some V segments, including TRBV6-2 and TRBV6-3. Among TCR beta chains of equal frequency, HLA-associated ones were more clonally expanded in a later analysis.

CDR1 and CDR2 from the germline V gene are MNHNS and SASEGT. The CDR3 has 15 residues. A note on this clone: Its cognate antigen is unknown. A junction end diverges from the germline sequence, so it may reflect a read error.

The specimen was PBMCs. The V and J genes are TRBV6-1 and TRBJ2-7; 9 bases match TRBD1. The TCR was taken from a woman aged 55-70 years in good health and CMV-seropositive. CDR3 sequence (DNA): TGTGCCAGCAGCGAAGGGACAGGGAGCTCCTACGAGCAGTACTTC. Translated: CASSEGTGSSYEQYF.